The present entry profiles one T cell receptor (beta chain) with its context. Its antigen remains unidentified. The V end lost 5 bases, the J end lost 4 bases, and 17 bases lay between the germline ends. The CDR3 has 14 residues. Looked up from germline, CDR1 is DFQATT and CDR2 is SNEGSKA (reference sequence). The data were obtained in a study of T cell repertoires in cytomegalovirus infection. Background on the study: Carrying CMV and the relevant HLA type showed in public TCR beta signatures.

TCRdb reprocessed the reads via MiXCR and lists one record per CDR3 protein. The sample includes almost 300,000 distinct CDR3 sequences, around 10% seen only once; the top ten take about 2.3%. Regarding the study as a whole: Carriers of CMV plus the relevant HLA were identified by cumulative public TCR beta family frequency. The ex vivo response was dominated by HLA-C-restricted CMV-specific TCR beta clonotypes.

Sequences were obtained from PBMCs. This sequence originates from a human donor in good health (CMV status not recorded). Some clones in this sample may be carry-over from other donors' samples. The chain uses TRBV20-1 and TRBJ1-1, with unresolved D. CDR3 amino acids: CSAPSGLTITEAFF. CDR3 nucleotides: TGCAGTGCTCCATCGGGCCTCACCATCACTGAAGCTTTCTTT.